This T cell receptor beta chain comes out of a study of shared clonotypes between healthy human individuals. Study-wide background: Plates per donor: three CD4 naive, three CD4 memory, two CD8 naive, one CD8 memory.

The germline V and J ends were trimmed by 2 bases and 4 bases, with 7 bases remaining between them. Germline CDR1 reads MNHNY; CDR2 reads SVGAGI (reference sequence). The CDR3 loop spans 13 amino acids. Clones were sequenced by immunoSEQ multiplex PCR, and TCRdb holds only the in-frame ones, with some missing. The sample lists roughly 1 million clones, around 82% occurring once. This sequence was found in a man younger than 30 in good health. Some clones in this sample may be carry-over from other donors' samples. The chain recombines TRBV6-6 with TRBJ2-3, with D possibly being TRBD1 (5 bases). The source material was memory CD4+ T cells from PBMCs. The subset was: CD45RA-negative fraction. CDR3: CASSYQGPDTQYF. Here the CDR3 DNA reads TGTGCCAGCAGTTACCAGGGCCCAGATACGCAGTATTTT.